The TCR beta chain described here comes from a study of blood T cells in healthy people across ages. The wider study: Template switching caught about one barcoded beta molecule for each two T cells.

This CDR3 has 16 residues. The V and J ends lost 2 bases and 3 bases respectively, with 14 bases between them. A second PCR of 7 to 11 cycles used a sample-barcoded 5' primer and a J-beta primer mix. Per sample, CDR3-containing paired-end reads numbered at least 2.5 million. TCRdb ran MiXCR on the 5' RACE reads and lists one entry per CDR3 protein. The sample yields a few hundred thousand distinct CDR3 sequences, roughly 29% seen once. Whole-study findings and limits: Long-lived and aged donors differed, with more naive CD4+ cells and higher diversity in the long-lived.

Each sample gave at least 6.5 million isolated PBMCs. This clonotype was counted a single time. Its antigen remains unknown. The sequenced sample consisted of blood. V and J are TRBV12-3 or TRBV12-4 and TRBJ1-3; D might be TRBD1 (5 bases). The sequence derives from an older woman in good health. CDR3: CASSLSARVFGNTIYF. The CDR3 DNA sequence: TGTGCCAGCAGTTTATCGGCCAGGGTCTTTGGAAACACCATATATTTT.